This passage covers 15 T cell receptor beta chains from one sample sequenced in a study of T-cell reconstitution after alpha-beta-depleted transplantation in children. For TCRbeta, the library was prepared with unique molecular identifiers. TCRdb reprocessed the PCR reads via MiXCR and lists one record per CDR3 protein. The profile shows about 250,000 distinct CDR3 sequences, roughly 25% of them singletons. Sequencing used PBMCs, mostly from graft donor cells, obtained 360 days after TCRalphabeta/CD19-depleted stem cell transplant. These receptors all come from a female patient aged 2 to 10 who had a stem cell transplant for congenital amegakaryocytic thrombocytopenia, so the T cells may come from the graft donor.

The CDR3 sequence: CASSQDRGALQETQYF. The CDR3, as DNA: TGTGCCAGCAGCCAAGACAGGGGGGCCCTCCAAGAGACCCAGTACTTC. The chain uses TRBV4-2 and TRBJ2-5; D perhaps matches TRBD1 (7 bases). CDR1 is LGHNA and CDR2 is YNFKEQ in the germline V gene. V shed 0 bases and J shed 1 base, with 12 bases lying between them. There are 16 residues in the CDR3.

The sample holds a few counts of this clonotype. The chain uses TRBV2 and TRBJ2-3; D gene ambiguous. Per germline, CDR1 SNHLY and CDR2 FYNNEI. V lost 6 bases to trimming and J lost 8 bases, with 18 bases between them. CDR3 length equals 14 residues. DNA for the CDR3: TGTGCCAGCAGGCTAGACGGGCACGCTGGTACGCAGTATTTT. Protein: CASRLDGHAGTQYF.

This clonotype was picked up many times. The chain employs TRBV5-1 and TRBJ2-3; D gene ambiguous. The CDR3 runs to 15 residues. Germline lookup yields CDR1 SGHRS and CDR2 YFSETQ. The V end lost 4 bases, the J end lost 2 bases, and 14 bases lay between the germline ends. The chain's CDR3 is CASSISTQPTDTQYF. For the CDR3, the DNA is TGCGCCAGCAGCATCTCTACCCAACCCACAGATACGCAGTATTTT.

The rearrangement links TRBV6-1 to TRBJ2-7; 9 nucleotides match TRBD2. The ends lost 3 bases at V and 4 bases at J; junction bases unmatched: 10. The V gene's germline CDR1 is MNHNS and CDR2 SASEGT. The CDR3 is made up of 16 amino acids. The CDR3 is CASSEPLAGFTYEQYF. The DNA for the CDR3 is TGTGCCAGCAGTGAGCCCCTAGCGGGATTTACTTACGAGCAGTACTTC.

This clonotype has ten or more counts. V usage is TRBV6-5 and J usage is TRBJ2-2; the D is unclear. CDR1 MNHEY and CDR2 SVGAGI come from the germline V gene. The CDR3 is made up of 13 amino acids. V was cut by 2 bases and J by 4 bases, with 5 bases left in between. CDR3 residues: CASSYLGTGELFF. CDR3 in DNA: TGTGCCAGCAGTTACCTCGGCACCGGGGAGCTGTTTTTT.

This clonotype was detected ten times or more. DNA for the CDR3: TGTGCCAGCAGTCCCTCTGGAGGACATCAGCCCCAGCATTTT. Protein product: CASSPSGGHQPQHF. J is TRBJ1-5 and V is TRBV12-3 or TRBV12-4; D remains ambiguous. Trimming took 5 bases from V and 5 from J, leaving 13 bases between them. The length of the CDR3 is 14 residues.

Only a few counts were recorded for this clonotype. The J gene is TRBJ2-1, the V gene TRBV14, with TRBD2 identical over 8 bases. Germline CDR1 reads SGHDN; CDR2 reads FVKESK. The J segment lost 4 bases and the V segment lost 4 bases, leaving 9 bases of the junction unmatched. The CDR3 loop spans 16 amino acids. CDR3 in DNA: TGTGCCAGCAGCCCCCCAGAGCGGGAGATGTACAATGAGCAGTTCTTC. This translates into CASSPPEREMYNEQFF.

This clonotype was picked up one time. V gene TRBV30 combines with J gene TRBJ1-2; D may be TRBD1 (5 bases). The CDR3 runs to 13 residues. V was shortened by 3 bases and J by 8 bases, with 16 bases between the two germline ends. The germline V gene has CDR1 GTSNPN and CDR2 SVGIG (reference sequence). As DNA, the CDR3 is TGTGCCTGGAGCGCGGACACTGCGAGGGGCTACACCTTC. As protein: CAWSADTARGYTF.

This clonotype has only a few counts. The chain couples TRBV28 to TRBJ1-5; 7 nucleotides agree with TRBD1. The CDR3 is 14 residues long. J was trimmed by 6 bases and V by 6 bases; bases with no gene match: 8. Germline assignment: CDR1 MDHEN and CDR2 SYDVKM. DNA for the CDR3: TGTGCCAGCAGCCAGGGGGGAGGGGTTCAGCCCCAGCATTTT. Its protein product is CASSQGGGVQPQHF.

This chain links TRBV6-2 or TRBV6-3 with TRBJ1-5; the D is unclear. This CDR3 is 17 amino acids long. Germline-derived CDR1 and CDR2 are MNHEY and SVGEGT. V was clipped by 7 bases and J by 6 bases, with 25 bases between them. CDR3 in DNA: TGTGCCAGCATGACCGCTGGGATCTACGGGGTCGGTCAGCCCCAGCATTTT. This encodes CASMTAGIYGVGQPQHF.

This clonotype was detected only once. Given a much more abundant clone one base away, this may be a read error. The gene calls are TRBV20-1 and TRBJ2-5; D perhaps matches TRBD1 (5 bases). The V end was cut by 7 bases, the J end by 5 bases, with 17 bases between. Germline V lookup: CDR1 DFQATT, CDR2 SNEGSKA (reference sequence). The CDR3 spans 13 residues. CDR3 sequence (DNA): TGCAGTGGTAAGTCAGGGCAGGGTGAGACCCAGTACTTC. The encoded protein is CSGKSGQGETQYF.

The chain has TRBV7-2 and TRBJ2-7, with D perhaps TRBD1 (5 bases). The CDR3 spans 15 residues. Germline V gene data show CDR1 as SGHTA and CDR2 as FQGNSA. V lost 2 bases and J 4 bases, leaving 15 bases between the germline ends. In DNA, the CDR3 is TGTGCCAGCAGCTTACAGGGCGCCACAGCATACGAGCAGTACTTC. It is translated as CASSLQGATAYEQYF.

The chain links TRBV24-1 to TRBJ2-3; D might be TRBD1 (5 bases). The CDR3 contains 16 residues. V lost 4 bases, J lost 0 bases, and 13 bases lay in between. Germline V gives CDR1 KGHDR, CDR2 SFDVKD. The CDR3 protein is CATSDPTGYSTDTQYF. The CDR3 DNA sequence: TGTGCCACCAGTGACCCCACAGGTTATAGCACAGATACGCAGTATTTT.

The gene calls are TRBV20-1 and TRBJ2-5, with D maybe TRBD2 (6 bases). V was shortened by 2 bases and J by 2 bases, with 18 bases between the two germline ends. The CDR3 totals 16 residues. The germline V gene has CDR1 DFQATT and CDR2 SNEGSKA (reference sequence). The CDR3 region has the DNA TGCAGTGCTAGACTTTGGCATCGGGGGTATCAAGAGACCCAGTACTTC. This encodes CSARLWHRGYQETQYF.

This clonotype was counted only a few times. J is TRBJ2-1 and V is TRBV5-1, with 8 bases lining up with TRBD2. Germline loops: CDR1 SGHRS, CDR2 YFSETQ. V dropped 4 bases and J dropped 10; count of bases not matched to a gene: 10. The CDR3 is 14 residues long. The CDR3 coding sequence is TGCGCCAGCAGCCCGCGGGAGGCCCCCGGGGAGCAGTTCTTC. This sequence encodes CASSPREAPGEQFF.